The TCR beta chain described here comes from a study of T cell responses to AZD1222 COVID-19 vaccine. Whole-study results and caveats: Spike-specific TCR depth and breadth grew after two AZD1222 doses. The donors showed a predominance of white British ancestry and of females, with possible underestimation of clonal diversity. The peak T cell response came first, and repertoires were sampled only after it.

Generated by immunoSEQ multiplex PCR, the TCRdb table keeps only in-frame clones and is missing some. The sample consists of 110,000 or so clones, approximately 92% of them appearing once. About this clone: The target antigen is unknown.

V was pared by 7 bases and J by 0 bases, with 6 bases of the junction left unmatched. Looked up from germline, CDR1 is SNHLY and CDR2 is FYNNEI. CDR3 length equals 14 residues. The genes are TRBV2 and TRBJ2-7; 7 positions match TRBD1. The TCR was taken from an adult who received the MenACWY meningococcal vaccine as a control. Material: peripheral blood, obtained 28 days after the second dose of the MenACWY control vaccine. CDR3 nucleotide sequence: TGTGCCAGCACCATCGACAGGGCCTCCTACGAGCAGTACGTC. Translation gives CASTIDRASYEQYV.